This T cell receptor (beta chain) is from a study of beta chain features in type 1 diabetes. Study-level background: All samples yielded roughly 110 million examined sorted cells.

Every donor provided one heparinised blood draw, which averaged about 116 mL. As every portion of the isolated RNA was reverse transcribed, the sequencing read expressed TCRB transcripts. Sequenced by immunoSEQ multiplex PCR; TCRdb stores in-frame clones only, minus some. The sample shows around 430,000 clones, approximately 28% of them seen only once. V was pared by 2 bases and J by 2 bases, with 4 bases of the junction left unmatched. Germline CDR1 and CDR2: MGHDK and SYGVNS. The CDR3 is 16 residues long. This chain connects TRBV25-1 to TRBJ2-3, with 10 bases lining up with TRBD2. The sequenced sample was naive CD4+ T cells from blood. The receptor was isolated from a man aged 18 to 30 in good health. CDR3 residues: CASSEASGSTTDTQYF. The CDR3 DNA follows: TGTGCCAGCAGTGAAGCTAGCGGGAGTACCACAGATACGCAGTATTTT.